These T cell receptor beta chains were read from a single sample in a study of T cell repertoires in cytomegalovirus infection. These receptors' antigens are unknown. TCRdb redid the calling of the reads with MiXCR, one entry per CDR3 protein. The sample has about 130,000 distinct CDR3 sequences; about 31% are singletons. Sequences were derived from CD8+ T cells from cultured PBMCs, sampled from culture after CMV antigen stimulation. These receptors came from a human donor in good health (CMV status not recorded). Some clones in this sample may be carry-over from other donors' samples. CDR3s include the opening cysteine and the closing phenylalanine or tryptophan. A D gene is named only where the DNA matches it firmly. Some rows have no size entry. The others give once, few or many, or a class for an expanded clone.

clone_size j_call v_call d_call cdr3_nt cdr3_aa
few TRBJ2-3 TRBV4-2 . TGTGCCAGCAGCCAAGTAGGTGGGGGCCAAAGCCCCACAGATACGCAGTATTTT CASSQVGGGQSPTDTQYF
few TRBJ2-3 TRBV7-6 . TGTGCCAGCAGCTTAGGAACGAAAGGCGCGAGCACAGATACGCAGTATTTT CASSLGTKGASTDTQYF
. TRBJ1-5 TRBV28 TRBD1 TGTGCCAGTCGTCCCGGGACAGGGGAGAATCAGCCCCAGCATTTT CASRPGTGENQPQHF
. TRBJ2-7 TRBV6-1 TRBD1 TGTGCCAGCAGTTTCGACAGGGGAACCTACGAGCAGTACTTC CASSFDRGTYEQYF
. TRBJ2-2 TRBV11-2 . TGTGCCACCCAAATCACAAGACAGTTCGGGGAGCTGTTTTTT CATQITRQFGELFF
. TRBJ2-1 TRBV7-9 TRBD1 TGTGCCAGCAGCCACAGGGGACCCTACAATGAGCAGTTCTTC CASSHRGPYNEQFF
many TRBJ1-1 TRBV10-3 . TGTGCCATCAGTGACCCGAACCCCCTCAAGCAGATTGAAGCTTTCTTT CAISDPNPLKQIEAFF
many TRBJ1-1 TRBV7-2 . TGTGCCAGCAGCTTAGATCTGGGGATGAACACTGAAGCTTTCTTT CASSLDLGMNTEAFF
. TRBJ1-1 TRBV7-6 . TGTGCCAGCAGCTTAGCTAGCGGGGACACTGAAGCTTTCTTT CASSLASGDTEAFF
. TRBJ1-5 TRBV20-1 TRBD1 TGCAGTGCTAGAGAGAGGGTAGGGGGCTCAAGACAGCCCCAGCATTTT CSARERVGGSRQPQHF
. TRBJ2-1 TRBV19 . TGTGCCAGTAGTATAAATGCGGGGTACACCTACAATGAGCAGTTCTTC CASSINAGYTYNEQFF
many TRBJ1-1 TRBV25-1 . TGTGCCAGCAGTGCCGGGACGGCGAACACTGAAGCTTTCTTT CASSAGTANTEAFF
. TRBJ2-6 TRBV27 . TGTGCCAGCAGTTTAAGGAAGTCTGGGGCCAACGTCCTGACTTTC CASSLRKSGANVLTF
. TRBJ1-1 TRBV4-1 . TGCGCCAGCATGGTTCTCAACACTGAAGCTTTCTTT CASMVLNTEAFF
few TRBJ1-1 TRBV7-2 . TGTGCCAGCAGACTCAGGGGAGGGGACACTGAAGCTTTCTTT CASRLRGGDTEAFF
. TRBJ2-5 TRBV27 . TGTGCCAGCAGGAATAGGTGGTCGGAGACCCAGTACTTC CASRNRWSETQYF
. TRBJ1-1 TRBV20-1 . TGCAGTGCTAGACGGGGTTACACTGAAGCTTTCTTT CSARRGYTEAFF
. TRBJ2-7 TRBV19 TRBD1 TGTGCCAGTAGTATTGGACAGGGACCCTCCTACGAGCAGTACTTC CASSIGQGPSYEQYF
few TRBJ2-5 TRBV25-1 TRBD2 TGTGCCAGCAGTGAATTAGGCGGGGGATATTACCAAGAGACCCAGTACTTC CASSELGGGYYQETQYF
. TRBJ2-5 TRBV7-9 . TGTGCCAGCAGCTTAGGTCGAGGAGGGGAAGAGACCCAGTACTTC CASSLGRGGEETQYF
. TRBJ2-2 TRBV4-1 TRBD2 TGCGCCAGCAGCCAAGAGCCAGCGGGGGGGGAGCTGTTTTTT CASSQEPAGGELFF
many TRBJ2-5 TRBV7-8 . TGTGCCAGCAGCTTACTGGGCAGCGCCCAAGAGACCCAGTACTTC CASSLLGSAQETQYF
. TRBJ2-1 TRBV12-3/TRBV12-4 . TGTGCCAGCAGTTTCGTGGTCACCCACTCCTACAATGAGCAGTTCTTC CASSFVVTHSYNEQFF
few TRBJ1-1 TRBV6-8 . TGTGCCAGCAGGCCCCCAGGGGCTGAAGCTTTCTTT CASRPPGAEAFF
few TRBJ2-7 TRBV5-1 TRBD1 TGCGCCAGCAGCCTACCACAGGGGGCAAATCTCAACGAGCAGTACTTC CASSLPQGANLNEQYF
. TRBJ2-7 TRBV2 TRBD2 TGTGCCAGCTTCGGGAGGGATTCCTACGAGCAGTACTTC CASFGRDSYEQYF
many TRBJ1-5 TRBV5-6 . TGTGCCAGCAGCTTGGGGGCAGGGGTCAGCAATCAGCCCCAGCATTTT CASSLGAGVSNQPQHF
. TRBJ1-1 TRBV7-2 . TGTGCCAGCAGCTCGCCCTTAGAGTTCACTGAAGCTTTCTTT CASSSPLEFTEAFF
few TRBJ1-5 TRBV7-9 . TGTGCCAGCAGCCCCGGGGGGTCTCGGGCACCCCAGCATTTT CASSPGGSRAPQHF
. TRBJ1-6 TRBV12-3/TRBV12-4 . TGTGCCAGCAGCGGGGACGGATCCTATAATTCACCCCTCCACTTT CASSGDGSYNSPLHF
few TRBJ1-2 TRBV7-2 . TGTGCCGAACACCAGGGAGGTGCAGTAAGTGGCTACACCTTC CAEHQGGAVSGYTF
. TRBJ2-2 TRBV5-6 . TGTGCCAGCAGCTTGGTTACAGGTCCCACCGGGGAGCTGTTTTTT CASSLVTGPTGELFF
. TRBJ2-7 TRBV7-2 TRBD2 TGTGCCAGCAGCTGGGGGGGGTTAGGGATTCCCTACGAGCAGTACTTC CASSWGGLGIPYEQYF
once TRBJ1-1 TRBV28 . TGTGCCAGCAGTTTACCGGGGGACACTGAAGCTTTCTTT CASSLPGDTEAFF
many TRBJ2-1 TRBV24-1 . TGTGCCACCAGTGATCCTACTAGACAGGGAGGGGAGGAGGATGAGCAGTTCTTC CATSDPTRQGGEEDEQFF
. TRBJ2-7 TRBV10-3 . TGTGCCATCAGTGAGGCAGACGGGACGCGGGAGCAGTACTTC CAISEADGTREQYF
. TRBJ1-1 TRBV3-1 . TGTGCCAGCAGCCAAGAAGAGGGAAGTAACACTGAAGCTTTCTTT CASSQEEGSNTEAFF
few TRBJ1-3 TRBV9 . TGTGCCAGCAGCGCCTGGTCAGGGGCCGGCCGAAACACCATATATTTT CASSAWSGAGRNTIYF